Listed here is a single TCR beta chain. The data belong to a study of type 1 and type 2 diabetes patients. Germline-derived CDR1 and CDR2 are SNHLY and FYNNEI. The V gene end was trimmed by 6 bases and the J gene end by 0 bases; junction bases not matched to a gene: 4. This CDR3 has 16 amino acids. Genomic DNA was the PCR template. The TCR beta CDR3 region was amplified using 30 forward and 13 reverse primers. Each CDR3 protein is one row after TCRdb ran MiXCR on the multiplex PCR reads. The sample includes approximately 260,000 distinct CDR3 sequences, more than 45% seen only once; the top ten take around 13%.

Sample: peripheral blood mononuclear cells (PBMCs). This TCR was sampled from a young man with type 2 diabetes. The V call is TRBV2, the J call TRBJ2-3, with 12 nucleotides matching TRBD2. For the CDR3, the DNA is TGTGCCAGCAGCCTCGGGACTAGCGGGAGCACAGATACGCAGTATTTT. Amino acid sequence: CASSLGTSGSTDTQYF. Variable domain in full (rest from reference TRBV2 and TRBJ2-3): EPEVTQTPSHQVTQMGQEVILRCVPISNHLYFYWYRQILGQKVEFLVSFYNNEISEKSEIFDDQFSVERPDGSNFTLKIRSTKLEDSAMYFCASSLGTSGSTDTQYFGPGTRLTVL.